This T cell receptor (beta chain) derives from a study of T cell responses to AZD1222 COVID-19 vaccine. General observations from the study: Following two doses of AZD1222, Spike-specific TCR breadth and depth rose. There were vaccine-associated CD4 TCRs across spike, dominant at 160-218 and 743-854. Donors skewed white British and female; clonal diversity was possibly underestimated.

Looked up from germline, CDR1 is KGHSH and CDR2 is LQKENI. The CDR3 spans 14 residues. The junction had 1 base not matched to a gene; V was cut back by 3 bases and J by 8 bases. The repertoire was sequenced with immunoSEQ multiplex PCR; TCRdb's copy has only in-frame clones and lacks some. The sample includes some 99,000 clones, roughly 88% of them seen just once. This clone occurred a few times. Its antigen is still unknown. The TCR was taken from an adult in good health. The chain uses TRBV18 and TRBJ1-6, with TRBD1 identical over 10 bases. Sequences were derived from peripheral blood, sampled on day 0 of MenACWY control vaccination. CDR3 region: CASSPGQGDSPLHF. CDR3 DNA: TGTGCCAGCTCACCCGGACAGGGGGATTCACCCCTCCACTTT.